This record covers a single T cell receptor (beta chain). Its specificity is unknown. The record originates from a study of cytomegalovirus exposure and HLA in healthy donors. Points from the study as a whole: In vitro, a few CMV-associated chains proved specific for CMV antigens.

Assay: immunoSEQ multiplex PCR; the TCRdb copy retains only in-frame clones and omits some. The sample carries 150,000 or so clones, about 89% recorded once. CDR3 length equals 16 residues. Germline V CDR1 and CDR2: PRHDT, FYEKMQ (reference sequence). V shed 4 bases, J shed 6 bases, and the junction held 14 bases outside the gene matches. This chain links TRBV13 with TRBJ1-2; TRBD1 matches at 7 bases. Sequencing used PBMCs. The sequence was obtained from a man younger than 30 in good health and CMV-seropositive. CDR3 nucleotides: TGTGCCAGCAGCTCTCCCGGGACAGAAGTTTTAAATGGCTACACCTTC. Its protein product is CASSSPGTEVLNGYTF. The full variable domain, its missing parts supplied by reference TRBV13 and TRBJ1-2, is AAGVIQSPRHLIKEKRETATLKCYPIPRHDTVYWYQQGPGQDPQFLISFYEKMQSDKGSIPDRFSAQQFSDYHSELNMSSLELGDSALYFCASSSPGTEVLNGYTFGSGTRLTVV.